This TCR beta chain came from a study of blood T cell repertoires in COVID-19. Study context: PBMCs, B-cell-depleted T cells, or T cells provided the cDNA or gDNA that made up the material.

In the authors' methods: Estimation of nucleated cell counts relied on the amplification of reference gene primers. Assay used: immunoSEQ multiplex PCR; TCRdb lists only in-frame clones, some missing. The V and J calls and clone size are taken from that table; D and trimming were inferred from the DNA. The data hold about 48,000 clones, with 82% observed a single time. V was cut by 5 bases and J by 11 bases, with 18 bases left in between. From germline, CDR1 is SGHTA and CDR2 FQGNSA. The CDR3 sequence is 13 residues long. A single count supports this clone. Sequenced input: peripheral blood. V is TRBV7-2 and J is TRBJ1-2, with D possibly being TRBD1 (5 bases). The sequence was collected from a man aged 40-50 years with acute or convalescent COVID-19. CDR3 loop: CASSPRWGDRYTF. The CDR3 DNA reads as TGTGCCAGCAGCCCCCGGTGGGGGGATCGGTACACCTTC. Using reference TRBV7-2 and TRBJ1-2 for the parts outside the CDR3, the full variable domain is GAGVSQSPSNKVTEKGKDVELRCDPISGHTALYWYRQSLGQGLEFLIYFQGNSAPDKSGLPSDRFSAERTGGSVSTLTIQRTQQEDSAVYLCASSPRWGDRYTFGSGTRLTVV.